Listed below are T cell receptor beta chains from one sample, sequenced in a study of cytomegalovirus exposure and HLA in healthy donors. Method: immunoSEQ multiplex PCR; TCRdb's copy keeps in-frame clones and lacks some. This table holds around 250,000 clones, around 89% found once. Sequenced sample: PBMCs. The source of these receptors is a woman between 18 and 29 years old in good health and CMV-seronegative. The CDR3 runs from the conserved cysteine through the conserved F or W. Fields, in order: V gene, CDR3 protein.

>TRBV30
CAWSGNPGEKLFF
>TRBV6-6
CASSPRQGGYGYTF
>TRBV5-1
CASSRAGVDYGYTF
>TRBV27
CASSLISRGGRGPIEQYF
>TRBV28
CASSLRTGEETQYF
>TRBV4-3
CASSPRTGGDLNSPLHF
>TRBV2
CASQIQGPNTEAFF
>TRBV5-1
CASSQGTGGNTIYF
>TRBV5-6
CASSLRSQPQHF
>TRBV27
CASSLWLETSGGHEQFF
>TRBV6-5
CASRKQGAQGNTIYF
>TRBV4-3
CASSQSGGWGGQANTGELFF
>TRBV6-1
CASSEWAASQFF
>TRBV4-3
CASSPSFGGAFVFGYEQFF
>TRBV6-5
CASSLTSGGETQYF
>TRBV6-5
CASSARQGTGGYTF
>TRBV7-9
CASSSTSGGAGEQFF
>TRBV6-1
CASSETRLLFEQYF
>TRBV7-9
CASSQSGGATDTQYF
>TRBV19
CASNLSGQDYHQPQHF
>TRBV19
CASTPGGGDEQYF
>TRBV19
CATTSGTGNEKLFF